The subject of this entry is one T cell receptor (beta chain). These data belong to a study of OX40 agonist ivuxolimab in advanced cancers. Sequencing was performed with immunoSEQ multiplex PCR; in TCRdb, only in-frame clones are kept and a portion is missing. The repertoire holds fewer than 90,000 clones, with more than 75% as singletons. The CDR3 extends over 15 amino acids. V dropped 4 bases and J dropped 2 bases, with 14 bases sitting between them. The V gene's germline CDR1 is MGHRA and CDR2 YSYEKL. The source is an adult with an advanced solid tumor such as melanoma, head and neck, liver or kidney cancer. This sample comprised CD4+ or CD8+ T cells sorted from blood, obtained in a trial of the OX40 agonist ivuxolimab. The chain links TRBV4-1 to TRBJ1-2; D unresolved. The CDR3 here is CASSPGRGGNYGYTF. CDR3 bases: TGCGCCAGCAGCCCTGGACGGGGAGGAAACTATGGCTACACCTTC.